This entry lists 28 T cell receptor beta chains sequenced from one sample in a study of blood T cell repertoires in COVID-19. Here immunoSEQ multiplex PCR was the method, and the copy in TCRdb shows in-frame clones only, minus some. The sample shows about 380,000 clones, around nine tenths of them seen only once. The specimen sequenced was PBMCs or T cells enriched from blood (not recorded which). These receptors all stem from a woman under 30 who had recovered from COVID-19.

The J gene is TRBJ1-1, the V gene TRBV6-2 or TRBV6-3, with 8 positions matching TRBD1. The germline V gene has CDR1 MNHEY and CDR2 SVGEGT. After removal of 5 bases from V and 4 bases from J, the junction contained 12 bases not matched to a gene. The CDR3 runs to 16 residues. The CDR3: CASSPEGRGPATEAFF. CDR3 sequence (DNA): TGTGCCAGCAGTCCAGAGGGCAGGGGGCCGGCCACTGAAGCTTTCTTT.

The chain combines TRBV2 with TRBJ1-3; the D gene is possibly TRBD1 (6 bases). The CDR3 is 14 amino acids. Per the germline V gene, CDR1 is SNHLY and CDR2 is FYNNEI. V lost 3 bases to trimming and J lost 3 bases, with 9 bases between them. CDR3 nucleotides: TGTGCCAGCAGTGAGGGCAGGGGTGGAAACACCATATATTTT. Its translation: CASSEGRGGNTIYF.

V is TRBV13 and J is TRBJ1-2, with D unclear. The CDR3 spans 13 residues. V shed 0 bases and J shed 8 bases, with 10 bases lying between them. CDR1 PRHDT and CDR2 FYEKMQ come from the germline V gene (reference sequence). The CDR3 DNA sequence: TGTGCCAGCAGCTTAGGCCTCAGCGAGGGCTACACCTTC. Residues: CASSLGLSEGYTF.

CDR3 protein: CASSAGTDYGYTF. The CDR3 bases are TGTGCCAGCAGTGCCGGGACAGACTATGGCTACACCTTC. This chain links TRBV28 with TRBJ1-2; TRBD1 agrees at 7 bases. With 5 bases clipped from V and 3 bases from J, the junction kept 3 bases outside the gene matches. Germline V gene lookup returns CDR1 MDHEN and CDR2 SYDVKM. CDR3 length equals 13 residues.

The chain joins TRBV25-1 to TRBJ2-5; no clear D gene. This CDR3 comprises 12 residues. CDR1 MGHDK and CDR2 SYGVNS come from the germline V gene. Trimming left V 4 bases short and J 2 bases short, with 5 bases between. The CDR3, as DNA: TGTGCCAGCAGTGCCAGACAAGAGACCCAGTACTTC. Translation gives CASSARQETQYF.

This chain links TRBV19 with TRBJ1-4; D is perhaps TRBD1 (5 bases). The CDR3 sequence is 14 residues long. Germline lookup yields CDR1 LNHDA and CDR2 SQIVND (reference sequence). V lost 4 bases to trimming and J lost 2 bases, with 8 bases between them. CDR3 sequence reads: CASSTGSTNEKLFF. The CDR3 nucleotides read TGTGCCAGTAGTACAGGGTCGACTAATGAAAAACTGTTTTTT.

The chain couples TRBV19 to TRBJ2-2; perhaps TRBD1 as D (5 bases). CDR3 length: 15 residues. Germline CDR1 and CDR2: LNHDA and SQIVND (reference sequence). V gave up 1 base and J gave up 2 bases, with 8 bases separating them. Here the CDR3 reads CASSIVTGNTGELFF. The CDR3 bases are TGTGCCAGTAGTATAGTAACAGGCAACACCGGGGAGCTGTTTTTT.

This clone has only one observation. The chain has TRBV7-9 and TRBJ2-1, with D possibly TRBD2 on 6 matching bases. CDR3 length equals 12 residues. Trimming took off 6 bases at V and 10 bases at J, with 13 bases between the two ends. Germline CDR1 is SEHNR and CDR2 is FQNEAQ (reference sequence). The CDR3 DNA follows: TGTGCCAGCAGACAATGGCTAGCGGAGCAGTTCTTC. Amino acid sequence: CASRQWLAEQFF.

A few counts support this clone. The same CDR3 arises from other DNA sequences in this sample as well. The chain couples TRBV27 to TRBJ1-6; D is ambiguous. V lost 2 bases and J 7 bases, leaving 9 bases between the germline ends. The CDR3 runs to 14 residues. Per the germline V gene, CDR1 is MNHEY and CDR2 is SMNVEV (reference sequence). CDR3 in amino acids: CASSLGQKNSPLHF. CDR3 DNA: TGTGCCAGCAGTTTAGGGCAGAAGAATTCACCCCTCCACTTT.

This clone was detected only once. The chain uses TRBV19 and TRBJ1-2; D is possibly TRBD1 (5 bases). V was pared by 8 bases and J by 4 bases, with 8 bases between. Germline lookup yields CDR1 LNHDA and CDR2 SQIVND (reference sequence). CDR3 length equals 11 residues. The CDR3 protein is CASGDFYGYTF. The CDR3 nucleotides read TGTGCCAGTGGGGACTTCTATGGCTACACCTTC.

The chain uses TRBV30 and TRBJ1-4; the D gene is possibly TRBD1 (5 bases). With 4 bases removed from V and 7 bases from J, the gap between germline ends came to 10 bases. Germline CDR1 GTSNPN, CDR2 SVGIG (reference sequence). CDR3 length equals 12 residues. CDR3 nucleotides: TGTGCCTGGAACAGGTTAGGTGAAAAACTGTTTTTT. It specifies CAWNRLGEKLFF.

The chain uses TRBV29-1 and TRBJ2-2, with TRBD1 matching 11 bases. Germline values: CDR1 SQVTM, CDR2 ANQGSEA. The V segment lost 6 bases and the J segment 5 bases; nucleotides outside the gene matches: 2. The CDR3 spans 13 residues. CDR3: CSVDRGRTGELFF. CDR3 DNA: TGCAGCGTGGACAGGGGGCGGACCGGGGAGCTGTTTTTT.

The J gene is TRBJ2-7, the V gene TRBV3-1 (or the pseudogene TRBV3-2), with D maybe TRBD2 (5 bases). This CDR3 has 15 amino acids. In germline, CDR1 is LGHDT, CDR2 YNNKEL (reference sequence). The V end was cut by 2 bases, the J end by 0 bases, with 11 bases between. CDR3 nucleotides: TGTGCCAGCAGCCAACTGTCGGGGAACTCCTACGAGCAGTACTTC. This sequence encodes CASSQLSGNSYEQYF.

V usage is TRBV18 and J usage is TRBJ1-1; 8 bases align to TRBD1. CDR1 is KGHSH and CDR2 is LQKENI in the germline V gene. Losses at the gene ends were 1 base for V and 3 bases for J; bases not matched to a gene: 7. The CDR3 is 16 residues long. For the CDR3, the DNA is TGTGCCAGCTCACCACAATCGGCACAGGGGGACACTGAAGCTTTCTTT. Translated: CASSPQSAQGDTEAFF.

The V call is TRBV6-5, the J call TRBJ1-1; D not certain. Germline CDR1 reads MNHEY; CDR2 reads SVGAGI. The CDR3 contains 13 residues. Deletions cut 6 bases from V and 0 bases from J, with 8 bases between. The DNA for the CDR3 is TGTGCCAGCAGCCAGATTATGAACACTGAAGCTTTCTTT. As protein: CASSQIMNTEAFF.

This chain joins TRBV28 and TRBJ1-1; D gene ambiguous. The V and J ends lost 2 bases and 4 bases respectively, with 8 bases between them. The germline gives CDR1 MDHEN, CDR2 SYDVKM. The CDR3 totals 13 residues. CDR3 in DNA: TGTGCCAGCAGTTTAAGGGAGGGCACTGAAGCTTTCTTT. It yields the protein CASSLREGTEAFF.

The rearrangement joins TRBV9 to TRBJ1-1; a possible D gene is TRBD1 (6 bases). Trimming removed 3 bases at V and 5 bases at J, with 8 bases between. The CDR3 runs to 12 residues. Per the germline V gene, CDR1 is SGDLS and CDR2 is YYNGEE. The DNA for the CDR3 is TGTGCCAGCAGCGCCGGGACAACTGAAGCTTTCTTT. It yields the protein CASSAGTTEAFF.

The chain links TRBV6-5 to TRBJ2-7; 7 nucleotides line up with TRBD1. The CDR3 is 14 amino acids. Germline CDR1 reads MNHEY; CDR2 reads SVGAGI. Unmatched junction bases numbered 10, after V lost 9 bases and J lost 2 bases. The CDR3 is CASALGTATYEQYF. CDR3 bases: TGTGCCAGTGCCTTAGGGACAGCGACCTACGAGCAGTACTTC.

This chain links TRBV7-9 with TRBJ2-7; 7 bases align to TRBD1. The V gene end was trimmed by 5 bases and the J gene end by 3 bases; junction bases not matched to a gene: 7. CDR3 length: 14 amino acids. Germline V gives CDR1 SEHNR, CDR2 FQNEAQ (reference sequence). CDR3 sequence (DNA): TGTGCCAGCAGCAGTACGGGACAGAGCTACGAGCAGTACTTC. Its translation is CASSSTGQSYEQYF.

The chain employs TRBV7-3 and TRBJ2-5, with 8 bases lining up with TRBD1. The CDR3 spans 14 residues. Germline lookup yields CDR1 SGHTA and CDR2 FQGTGA. The trim removed 2 bases at V and 5 bases at J, leaving 4 bases unmatched. The CDR3 loop reads CASSLGGQEETQYF. CDR3 coding DNA: TGTGCCAGCAGCTTAGGGGGACAGGAGGAGACCCAGTACTTC.

This clone was observed once. The chain recombines TRBV30 with TRBJ2-2; D gene uncertain. Germline-derived CDR1 and CDR2 are GTSNPN and SVGIG (reference sequence). The V end was cut by 0 bases, the J end by 6 bases, with 5 bases between. The CDR3 loop spans 12 amino acids. CDR3 loop: CAWSVQAGELFF. In nucleotides, the CDR3 is TGTGCCTGGAGTGTACAAGCCGGGGAGCTGTTTTTT. Full variable domain (remainder filled in from reference TRBV30 and TRBJ2-2): SQTIHQWPATLVQPVGSPLSLECTVEGTSNPNLYWYRQAAGRGLQLLFYSVGIGQISSEVPQNLSASRPQDRQFILSSKKLLLSDSGFYLCAWSVQAGELFFGEGSRLTVL.

The chain employs TRBV24-1 and TRBJ1-1, with no clear D. Germline V gene sequence: CDR1 KGHDR, CDR2 SFDVKD. Trimming removed 2 bases from V and 7 bases from J, with 10 bases in between. This CDR3 comprises 13 residues. In nucleotides, the CDR3 is TGTGCCACCAGTGATTCTAGTACCCTTGAAGCTTTCTTT. Protein product: CATSDSSTLEAFF.

V usage is TRBV10-3 and J usage is TRBJ1-3; perhaps TRBD1 as D (5 bases). In germline, CDR1 is ENHRY, CDR2 SYGVKD. V was clipped by 10 bases and J by 8 bases, with 18 bases between them. The CDR3 is made up of 13 amino acids. CDR3 protein: CATTQGVGDTIYF. In DNA form, the CDR3 reads TGTGCCACGACGCAGGGCGTTGGGGACACCATATATTTT.

CDR3 protein: CASSSVSSNQPQHF. The CDR3 nucleotides read TGTGCCAGTAGTTCAGTCAGTAGCAATCAGCCCCAGCATTTT. The V gene is TRBV19, the J gene TRBJ1-5; D gene ambiguous. CDR3 length: 14 residues. CDR1 LNHDA and CDR2 SQIVND come from the germline V gene (reference sequence). V dropped 5 bases and J dropped 0 bases, with 8 bases sitting between them.

The V gene is TRBV3-1 (or the pseudogene TRBV3-2), the J gene TRBJ1-6; TRBD1 matches 7 bases. The CDR3 has 20 residues. V lost 0 bases and J lost 0; bases outside the gene matches: 11. The V gene's germline CDR1 is LGHDT and CDR2 YNNKEL (reference sequence). CDR3 sequence reads: CASSQDGQGGRSSYNSPLHF. The CDR3 coding sequence is TGTGCCAGCAGCCAAGATGGGCAGGGGGGCAGAAGCTCCTATAATTCACCCCTCCACTTT.

V and J are TRBV6-5 and TRBJ2-1; 9 bases line up with TRBD2. Germline V gene lookup returns CDR1 MNHEY and CDR2 SVGAGI. The ends lost 5 bases at V and 0 bases at J; junction bases unmatched: 2. The CDR3 extends over 15 amino acids. CDR3 nucleotides: TGTGCCAGCAGTCGCGGGGGGGCCTCCTACAATGAGCAGTTCTTC. Protein sequence: CASSRGGASYNEQFF.

This sequence joins TRBV27 and TRBJ1-2, with 8 positions matching TRBD1. The germline CDR1 and CDR2 sequences are MNHEY and SMNVEV (reference sequence). The V segment lost 0 bases and the J segment 5 bases; nucleotides outside the gene matches: 5. The CDR3 totals 15 residues. CDR3 loop: CASSLSPGGLYGYTF. The CDR3 nucleotides are TGTGCCAGCAGTTTATCCCCAGGGGGCCTGTATGGCTACACCTTC.

This sequence joins TRBV29-1 and TRBJ2-6; D is perhaps TRBD1 (6 bases). V lost 5 bases and J lost 1, with 12 bases in between. The length of the CDR3 is 15 residues. Germline CDR1 and CDR2: SQVTM and ANQGSEA. The CDR3: CSVLDRPSGANVLTF. As DNA, the CDR3 is TGCAGCGTTCTGGACAGACCATCTGGGGCCAACGTCCTGACTTTC.